Only one count was recorded for the clone carrying this T cell receptor beta chain. V shed 2 bases, J shed 4 bases, and the junction held 10 bases outside the gene matches. The CDR3 is 17 amino acids. Germline loops: CDR1 SGHVS, CDR2 FNYEAQ. This sample stems from a study of T cell changes during pregnancy in multiple sclerosis. Sequenced by immunoSEQ multiplex PCR; TCRdb stores in-frame clones only, minus some. The table records more than 50,000 clones, more than 85% of them present only once. This material consisted of peripheral blood, taken before pregnancy. V is TRBV7-6 and J is TRBJ2-1; 8 bases are a match to TRBD2. The clonotype comes from a female donor with multiple sclerosis, enrolled in a pregnancy study. CDR3 nucleotides: TGTGCCAGCAGCTTAAGAGTCCCGGGGGGGGCTTACAATGAGCAGTTCTTC. Translating gives CASSLRVPGGAYNEQFF.